Below, one TCR beta chain is given with its context. Germline CDR1 reads SGHDN; CDR2 reads FVKESK. The CDR3 is 15 amino acids. The germline V and J ends were trimmed by 2 bases and 9 bases, with 17 bases remaining between them. The sample belongs to a study of blood T cells in healthy people across ages. Using a J-beta primer mix together with a sample-barcoded 5' primer, a second PCR was run for about 7 to 12 cycles. TCRdb used MiXCR to reprocess the 5' RACE reads, holding one entry per CDR3 protein. The repertoire has around 1.7 million distinct CDR3 sequences, 28% of them found once; the top ten carry about 7.7%.

This sequence joins TRBV14 and TRBJ2-1, with D perhaps TRBD2 (6 bases). This TCR was sampled from a woman in her 30s in good health. Sequenced sample: blood. The CDR3 region has the DNA TGTGCCAGCAGCCAAACCCGGGGGTTTACGAGTGAGCAGTTCTTC. Translation: CASSQTRGFTSEQFF.